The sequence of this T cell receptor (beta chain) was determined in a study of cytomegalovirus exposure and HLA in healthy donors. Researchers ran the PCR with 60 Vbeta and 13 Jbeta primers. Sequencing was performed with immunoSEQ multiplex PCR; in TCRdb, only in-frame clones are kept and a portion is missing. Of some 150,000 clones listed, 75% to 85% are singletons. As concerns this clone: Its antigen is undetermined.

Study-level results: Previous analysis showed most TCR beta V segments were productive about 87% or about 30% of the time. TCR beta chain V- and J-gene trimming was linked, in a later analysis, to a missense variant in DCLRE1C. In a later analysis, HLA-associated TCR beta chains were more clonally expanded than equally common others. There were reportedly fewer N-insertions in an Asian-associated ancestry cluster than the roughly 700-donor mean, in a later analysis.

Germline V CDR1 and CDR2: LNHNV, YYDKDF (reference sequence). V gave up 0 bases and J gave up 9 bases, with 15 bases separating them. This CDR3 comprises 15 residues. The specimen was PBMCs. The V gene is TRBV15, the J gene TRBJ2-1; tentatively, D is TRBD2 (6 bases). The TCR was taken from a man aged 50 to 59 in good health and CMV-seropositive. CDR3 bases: TGTGCCACCAGCAGAGATGGGGTAGCCGGGGGTGAGCAGTTCTTC. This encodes CATSRDGVAGGEQFF.